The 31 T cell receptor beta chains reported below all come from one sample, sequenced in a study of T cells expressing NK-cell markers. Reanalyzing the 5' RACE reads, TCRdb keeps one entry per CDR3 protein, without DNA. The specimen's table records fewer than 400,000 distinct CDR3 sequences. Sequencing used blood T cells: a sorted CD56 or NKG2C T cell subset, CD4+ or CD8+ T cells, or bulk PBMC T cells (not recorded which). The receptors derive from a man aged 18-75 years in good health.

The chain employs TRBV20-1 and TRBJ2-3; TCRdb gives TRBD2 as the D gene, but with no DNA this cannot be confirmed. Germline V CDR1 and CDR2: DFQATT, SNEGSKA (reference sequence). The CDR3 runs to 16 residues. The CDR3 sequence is CSASPGLAGRSDTQYF.

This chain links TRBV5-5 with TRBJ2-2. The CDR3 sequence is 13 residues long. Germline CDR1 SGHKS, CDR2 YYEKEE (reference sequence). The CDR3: CASSTSYTGELFF.

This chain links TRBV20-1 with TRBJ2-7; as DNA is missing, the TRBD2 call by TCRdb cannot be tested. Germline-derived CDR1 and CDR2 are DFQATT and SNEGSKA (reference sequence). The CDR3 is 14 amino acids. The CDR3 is CSVTGGVARGEQYF.

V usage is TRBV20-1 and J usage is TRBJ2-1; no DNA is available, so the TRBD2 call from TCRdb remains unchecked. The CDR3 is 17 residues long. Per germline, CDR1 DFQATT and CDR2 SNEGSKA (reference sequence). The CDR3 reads CSARPPSGKGVGDEQFF.

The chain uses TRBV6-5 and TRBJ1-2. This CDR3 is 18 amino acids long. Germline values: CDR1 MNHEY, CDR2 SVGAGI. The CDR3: CASSYASPKNRVSYGYTF.

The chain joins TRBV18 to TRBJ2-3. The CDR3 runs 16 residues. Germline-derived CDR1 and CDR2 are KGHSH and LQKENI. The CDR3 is CASSPPRGASTDTQYF. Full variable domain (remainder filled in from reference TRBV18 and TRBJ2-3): NAGVMQNPRHLVRRRGQEARLRCSPMKGHSHVYWYRQLPEEGLKFMVYLQKENIIDESGMPKERFSAEFPKEGPSILRIQQVVRGDSAAYFCASSPPRGASTDTQYFGPGTRLTVL.

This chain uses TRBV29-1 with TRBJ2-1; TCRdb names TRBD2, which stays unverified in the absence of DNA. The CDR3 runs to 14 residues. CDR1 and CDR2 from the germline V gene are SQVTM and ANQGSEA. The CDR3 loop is CSVKRGGHVDEQFF.

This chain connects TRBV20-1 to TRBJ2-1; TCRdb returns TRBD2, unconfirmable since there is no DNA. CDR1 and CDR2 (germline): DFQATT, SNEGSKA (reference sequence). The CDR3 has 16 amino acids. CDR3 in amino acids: CSAPNSGGGGYIEQFF.

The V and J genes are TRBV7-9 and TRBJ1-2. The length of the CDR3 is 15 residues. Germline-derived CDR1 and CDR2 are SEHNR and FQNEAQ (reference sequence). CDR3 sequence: CASNRFGDFLTGYTF.

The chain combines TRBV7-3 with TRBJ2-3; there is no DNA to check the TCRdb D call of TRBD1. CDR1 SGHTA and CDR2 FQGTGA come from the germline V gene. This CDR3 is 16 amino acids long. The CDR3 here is CASSSKPGQGSDTQYF.

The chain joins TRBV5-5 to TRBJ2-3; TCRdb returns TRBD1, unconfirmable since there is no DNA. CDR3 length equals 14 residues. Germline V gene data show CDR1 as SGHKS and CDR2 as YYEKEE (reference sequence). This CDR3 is CASSYPDPTDTQYF. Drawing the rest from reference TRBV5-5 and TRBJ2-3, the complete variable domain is DAGVTQSPTHLIKTRGQQVTLRCSPISGHKSVSWYQQVLGQGPQFIFQYYEKEERGRGNFPDRFSARQFPNYSSELNVNALLLGDSALYLCASSYPDPTDTQYFGPGTRLTVL.

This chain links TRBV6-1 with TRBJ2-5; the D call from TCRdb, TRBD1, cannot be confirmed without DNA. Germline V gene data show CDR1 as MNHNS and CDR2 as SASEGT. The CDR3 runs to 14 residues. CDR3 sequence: CASKRGDSLETQYF.

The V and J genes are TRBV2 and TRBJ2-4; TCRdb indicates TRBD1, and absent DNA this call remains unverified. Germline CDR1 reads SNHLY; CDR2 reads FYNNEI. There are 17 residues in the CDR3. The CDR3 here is CASSEGDRVLTKNIQYF.

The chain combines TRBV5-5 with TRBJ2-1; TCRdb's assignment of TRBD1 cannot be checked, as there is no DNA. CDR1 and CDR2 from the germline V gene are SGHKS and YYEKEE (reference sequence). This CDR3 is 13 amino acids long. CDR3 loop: CASSSRGGNEQFF.

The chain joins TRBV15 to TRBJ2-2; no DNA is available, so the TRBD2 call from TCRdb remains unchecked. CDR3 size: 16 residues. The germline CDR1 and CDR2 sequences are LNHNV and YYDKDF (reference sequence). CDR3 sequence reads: CATSGQGLPNTGELFF.

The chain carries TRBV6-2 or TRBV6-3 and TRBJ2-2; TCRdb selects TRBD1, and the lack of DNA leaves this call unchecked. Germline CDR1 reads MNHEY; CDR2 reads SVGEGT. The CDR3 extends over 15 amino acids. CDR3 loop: CASSNRGPNTGELFF.

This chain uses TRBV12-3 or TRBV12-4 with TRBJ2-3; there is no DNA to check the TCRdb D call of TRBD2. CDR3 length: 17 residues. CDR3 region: CASSLIRTSGLRDTQYF.

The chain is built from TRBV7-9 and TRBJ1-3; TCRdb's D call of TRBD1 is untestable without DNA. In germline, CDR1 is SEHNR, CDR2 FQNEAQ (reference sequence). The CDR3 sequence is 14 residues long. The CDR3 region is CASSSDRGGNTIYF.

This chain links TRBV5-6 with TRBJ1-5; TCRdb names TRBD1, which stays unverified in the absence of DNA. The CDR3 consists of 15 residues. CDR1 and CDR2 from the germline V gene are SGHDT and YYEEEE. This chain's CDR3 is CASSFYGGSNQPQHF. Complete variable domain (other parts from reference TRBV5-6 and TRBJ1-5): DAGVTQSPTHLIKTRGQQVTLRCSPKSGHDTVSWYQQALGQGPQFIFQYYEEEERQRGNFPDRFSGHQFPNYSSELNVNALLLGDSALYLCASSFYGGSNQPQHFGDGTRLSIL.

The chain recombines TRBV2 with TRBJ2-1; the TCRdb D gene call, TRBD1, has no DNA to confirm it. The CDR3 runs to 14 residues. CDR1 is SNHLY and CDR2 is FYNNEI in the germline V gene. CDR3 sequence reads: CASSARDENNEQFF.

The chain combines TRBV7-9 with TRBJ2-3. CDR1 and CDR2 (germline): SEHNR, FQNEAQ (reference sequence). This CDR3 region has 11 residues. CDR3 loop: CASSSSDTQYF.

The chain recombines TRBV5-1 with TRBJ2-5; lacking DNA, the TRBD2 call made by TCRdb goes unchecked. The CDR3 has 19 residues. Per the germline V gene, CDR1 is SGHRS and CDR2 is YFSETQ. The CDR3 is CASSLEPEDTPGLLGTQYF.

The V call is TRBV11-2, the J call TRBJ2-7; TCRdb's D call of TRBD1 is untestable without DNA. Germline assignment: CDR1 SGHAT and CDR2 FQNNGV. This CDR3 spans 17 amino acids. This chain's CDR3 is CASRYGPRGGSNYEQYF.

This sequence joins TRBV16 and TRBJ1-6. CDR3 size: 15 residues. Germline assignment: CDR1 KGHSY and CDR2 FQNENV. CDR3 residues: CASSQRYRRNSPLHF.

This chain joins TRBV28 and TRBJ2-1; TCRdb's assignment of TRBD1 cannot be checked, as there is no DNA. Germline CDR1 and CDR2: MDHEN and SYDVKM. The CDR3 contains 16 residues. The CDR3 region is CASSLLTGGAYNEQFF.

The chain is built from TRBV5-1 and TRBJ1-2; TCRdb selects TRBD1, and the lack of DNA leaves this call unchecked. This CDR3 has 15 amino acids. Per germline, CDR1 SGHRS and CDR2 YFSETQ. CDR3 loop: CASSLAPDRGYGYTF.

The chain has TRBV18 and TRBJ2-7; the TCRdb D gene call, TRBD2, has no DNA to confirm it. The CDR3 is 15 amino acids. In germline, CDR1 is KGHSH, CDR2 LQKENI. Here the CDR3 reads CASSAALNRQGEQYF. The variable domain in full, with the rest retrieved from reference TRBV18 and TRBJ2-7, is NAGVMQNPRHLVRRRGQEARLRCSPMKGHSHVYWYRQLPEEGLKFMVYLQKENIIDESGMPKERFSAEFPKEGPSILRIQQVVRGDSAAYFCASSAALNRQGEQYFGPGTRLTVT.

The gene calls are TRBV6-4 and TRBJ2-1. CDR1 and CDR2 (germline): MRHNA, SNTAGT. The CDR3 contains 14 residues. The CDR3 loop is CASSDSNGFGEQFF.

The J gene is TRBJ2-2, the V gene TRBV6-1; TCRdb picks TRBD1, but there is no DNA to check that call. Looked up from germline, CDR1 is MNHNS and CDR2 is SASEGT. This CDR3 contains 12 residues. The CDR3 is CASYPGHGELFF.

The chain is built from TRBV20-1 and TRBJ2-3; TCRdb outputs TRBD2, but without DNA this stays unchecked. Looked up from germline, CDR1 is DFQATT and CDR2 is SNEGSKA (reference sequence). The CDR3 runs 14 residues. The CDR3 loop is CSAQERGGPDTQYF.

The CDR3 sequence: CASSLRLGTLSYNEQFF. The chain couples TRBV11-2 to TRBJ2-1; the TCRdb call, TRBD1, lacks DNA for checking. The CDR3 consists of 17 residues. The germline CDR1 and CDR2 sequences are SGHAT and FQNNGV.